The 21 T cell receptor beta chains below all came from one sample that was sequenced in a study of blood T cell repertoires in COVID-19. Clones were read by immunoSEQ multiplex PCR, and TCRdb kept only the in-frame ones, dropping some. The sample yields 200,000 to 250,000 clones, roughly 75% seen once. Sample: peripheral blood. The source is a woman between 65 and 79 years old with acute or convalescent COVID-19.

This clone has only a few counts. The V gene is TRBV5-5, the J gene TRBJ1-1; tentatively, D is TRBD1 (5 bases). V was clipped by 0 bases and J by 6 bases, with 12 bases between them. Germline V gene sequence: CDR1 SGHKS, CDR2 YYEKEE (reference sequence). This CDR3 comprises 14 residues. Here the CDR3 DNA reads TGTGCCAGCAGCTTGGCCTATTCGGGGGCTGAAGCTTTCTTT. It is translated as CASSLAYSGAEAFF.

The chain combines TRBV28 with TRBJ1-1; D not resolved. The germline V gene has CDR1 MDHEN and CDR2 SYDVKM. V lost 5 bases and J lost 4, with 14 bases in between. This CDR3 has 14 amino acids. The CDR3 loop reads CASSPTPRGTEAFF. In DNA form, the CDR3 reads TGTGCCAGCAGTCCCACCCCGCGGGGCACTGAAGCTTTCTTT. The variable domain in full, completed from reference TRBV28 and TRBJ1-1, reads DVKVTQSSRYLVKRTGEKVFLECVQDMDHENMFWYRQDPGLGLRLIYFSYDVKMKEKGDIPEGYSVSREKKERFSLILESASTNQTSMYLCASSPTPRGTEAFFGQGTRLTVV.

The V and J genes are TRBV5-4 and TRBJ2-5; D ambiguous. The CDR3 has 14 residues. The germline V and J ends were trimmed by 1 base and 2 bases, with 9 bases remaining between them. Germline-derived CDR1 and CDR2 are SGHNT and YYREEE (reference sequence). The DNA of the CDR3 is TGTGCCAGCAGCTTGATGACTGTTCAAGAGACCCAGTACTTC. Residues: CASSLMTVQETQYF. Supplemented by reference TRBV5-4 and TRBJ2-5, the full variable domain reads ETGVTQSPTHLIKTRGQQVTLRCSSQSGHNTVSWYQQALGQGPQFIFQYYREEENGRGNFPPRFSGLQFPNYSSELNVNALELDDSALYLCASSLMTVQETQYFGPGTRLLVL.

The chain has TRBV14 and TRBJ2-1; 8 bases line up with TRBD1. Per the germline V gene, CDR1 is SGHDN and CDR2 is FVKESK. The CDR3 is 13 amino acids. V shed 7 bases, J shed 10 bases, and the junction held 9 bases outside the gene matches. CDR3 nucleotide sequence: TGTGCCAGCACCTTACAGGGGGGCTTGGAGCAGTTCTTC. This codes for CASTLQGGLEQFF.

This chain uses TRBV18 with TRBJ1-5; TRBD1 matches at 7 bases. V shed 4 bases, J shed 5 bases, and the junction held 8 bases outside the gene matches. CDR1 and CDR2 (germline): KGHSH, LQKENI. The CDR3 sequence is 15 residues long. The CDR3 sequence: CASSRVTGSDQPQHF. Here the CDR3 DNA reads TGTGCCAGCTCACGGGTGACAGGGAGCGATCAGCCCCAGCATTTT.

Here the CDR3 DNA reads TGTGCCAGCAGACCATGGGACAGGGGAAATCAGCCCCAGCATTTT. The encoded protein is CASRPWDRGNQPQHF. The chain is built from TRBV6-5 and TRBJ1-5, with 10 bases lining up with TRBD1. There are 15 residues in the CDR3. Germline CDR1 MNHEY, CDR2 SVGAGI. The J segment lost 4 bases and the V segment lost 6 bases, leaving 6 bases of the junction unmatched.

The CDR3 DNA follows: TGTGCCACCAGTGACTCGACCGCGATGGGGCACAAAAACATTCAGTACTTC. This sequence encodes CATSDSTAMGHKNIQYF. The V call is TRBV24-1, the J call TRBJ2-4, with D perhaps matching TRBD1 (5 bases). CDR1 is KGHDR, CDR2 SFDVKD, per germline. V was shortened by 4 bases and J by 3 bases, with 18 bases between the two germline ends. The CDR3 contains 17 residues.

This chain links TRBV12-3 or TRBV12-4 with TRBJ2-7, with D hard to call. V gave up 3 bases and J gave up 4 bases, with 7 bases separating them. This CDR3 contains 12 residues. CDR3 residues: CASSFGGYEQYF. CDR3 in DNA: TGTGCCAGCAGTTTCGGCGGTTACGAGCAGTACTTC.

The V and J genes are TRBV27 and TRBJ1-5; TRBD1 matches 8 bases. CDR1 is MNHEY, CDR2 SMNVEV, per germline (reference sequence). V shed 2 bases and J 2 bases; nucleotides not matched to a gene: 8. The CDR3 runs 17 residues. The CDR3: CASSLGQGAGGNQPQHF. In nucleotides, the CDR3 is TGTGCCAGCAGTTTAGGGCAGGGGGCCGGCGGCAATCAGCCCCAGCATTTT.

The CDR3 here is CASSPDRGNHNEQFF. CDR3 bases: TGCGCCAGCAGCCCCGACAGGGGCAACCACAATGAGCAGTTCTTC. V usage is TRBV4-1 and J usage is TRBJ2-1, with 8 bases that match TRBD1. Germline values: CDR1 MGHRA, CDR2 YSYEKL. This CDR3 is built from 15 residues. The trim removed 4 bases at V and 5 bases at J, leaving 7 bases unmatched.

The chain couples TRBV27 to TRBJ1-4; 9 positions agree with TRBD1. The CDR3 runs to 14 residues. Looked up from germline, CDR1 is MNHEY and CDR2 is SMNVEV (reference sequence). V lost 6 bases to trimming and J lost 7 bases; unmatched junction nucleotides: 6. CDR3 residues: CASRPGQGVEKLFF. CDR3 DNA sequence: TGTGCCAGCAGACCGGGACAGGGAGTTGAAAAACTGTTTTTT. The whole variable domain, remainder taken from reference TRBV27 and TRBJ1-4, is EAQVTQNPRYLITVTGKKLTVTCSQNMNHEYMSWYRQDPGLGLRQIYYSMNVEVTDKGDVPEGYKVSRKEKRNFPLILESPSPNQTSLYFCASRPGQGVEKLFFGSGTQLSVL.

The CDR3 spells CASTPQGGGNYGYTF. The CDR3 DNA is TGCGCCAGCACCCCACAAGGAGGGGGCAACTATGGCTACACCTTC. This chain links TRBV5-1 with TRBJ1-2; TRBD1 aligns across 7 bases. J gave up 2 bases and V 6 bases, and 10 bases lay outside the gene matches. Germline V gives CDR1 SGHRS, CDR2 YFSETQ. This CDR3 spans 15 amino acids.

V gene TRBV29-1 combines with J gene TRBJ1-2; tentatively, D is TRBD1 (5 bases). The CDR3 covers 13 residues. Per germline, CDR1 SQVTM and CDR2 ANQGSEA. The V end lost 6 bases, the J end lost 4 bases, and 15 bases lay between the germline ends. CDR3 protein: CSVGGGAGYGYTF. As DNA, the CDR3 is TGCAGCGTCGGGGGAGGGGCCGGCTATGGCTACACCTTC.

This chain joins TRBV7-6 and TRBJ1-1; 11 bases line up with TRBD1. The CDR3 runs 15 residues. V shed 9 bases and J 5 bases; nucleotides not matched to a gene: 11. CDR1 is SGHVS, CDR2 FNYEAQ, per germline. The CDR3 region has the DNA TGTGCCAGTACGAGGGGGGACAGGGGGGAAACTGAAGCTTTCTTT. It yields the protein CASTRGDRGETEAFF.

The chain has TRBV7-6 and TRBJ2-2, with TRBD2 identical over 8 bases. Germline lookup yields CDR1 SGHVS and CDR2 FNYEAQ. V lost 4 bases, J lost 2 bases, and 12 bases stayed unmatched. This CDR3 has 18 residues. This CDR3 reads CASSSRVVAGKNTGELFF. DNA of the CDR3: TGTGCCAGCAGCTCAAGGGTGGTAGCGGGAAAAAACACCGGGGAGCTGTTTTTT.

This clone is a singleton in its sample. The chain joins TRBV4-2 to TRBJ2-7, with a possible D match to TRBD2 (6 bases). The CDR3 sequence is 15 residues long. The V gene's germline CDR1 is LGHNA and CDR2 YNFKEQ. V lost 4 bases and J lost 2, with 15 bases in between. CDR3 sequence reads: CASSPGGINPYEQYF. The CDR3 DNA follows: TGTGCCAGCAGCCCAGGCGGGATCAACCCCTACGAGCAGTACTTC.

The chain is built from TRBV28 and TRBJ2-5; D is unresolved. CDR3 length: 14 residues. The V end was cut by 3 bases, the J end by 4 bases, with 12 bases between. The germline V gene encodes CDR1 MDHEN and CDR2 SYDVKM. CDR3 in amino acids: CASSFMRGGETQYF. The CDR3 region has the DNA TGTGCCAGCAGTTTCATGCGAGGTGGAGAGACCCAGTACTTC.

This clone has only one observation. The chain combines TRBV2 with TRBJ1-2, with 9 bases that match TRBD1. The CDR3 length is 15 residues. Losses at the gene ends were 4 bases for V and 4 bases for J; bases not matched to a gene: 7. Germline CDR1 reads SNHLY; CDR2 reads FYNNEI. CDR3 in amino acids: CASSVGTGSSYGYTF. The CDR3 coding sequence is TGTGCCAGCAGTGTAGGGACAGGGTCCTCCTATGGCTACACCTTC.

The chain joins TRBV7-2 to TRBJ1-1, with D perhaps TRBD1 (6 bases). The V gene's germline CDR1 is SGHTA and CDR2 FQGNSA. Deletions cut 4 bases from V and 5 bases from J, with 14 bases between. The CDR3 is 14 residues long. The CDR3 protein is CASSSLSGQTEAFF. CDR3 nucleotides: TGTGCCAGCAGCTCCCTATCTGGACAGACTGAAGCTTTCTTT.

V and J are TRBV3-1 (or the pseudogene TRBV3-2) and TRBJ1-1; 8 positions match TRBD1. CDR1 LGHDT and CDR2 YNNKEL come from the germline V gene (reference sequence). This CDR3 is built from 17 residues. V lost 1 base and J lost 2; bases outside the gene matches: 9. The CDR3 coding sequence is TGTGCCAGCAGCCAAGTGGTCAGGGGGCCCTTTAACACTGAAGCTTTCTTT. Amino acids: CASSQVVRGPFNTEAFF.

Here the CDR3 DNA reads TGTGCCAGCTCACCACAAGGGGACACTTATGGCTACACCTTC. It translates to CASSPQGDTYGYTF. The chain joins TRBV18 to TRBJ1-2, with a tentative D call TRBD1 (6 bases). The CDR3 totals 14 residues. V gave up 1 base and J gave up 5 bases, with 11 bases separating them. Germline V CDR1 and CDR2: KGHSH, LQKENI.